Shown below are 5 T cell receptor beta chains from a single sample sequenced in a study of T-cell memory formation after mild COVID-19. TCRdb re-called the 5' RACE reads through MiXCR, storing one row per CDR3 protein. The table includes about 410,000 distinct CDR3 sequences, about a sixth detected once. Sample: PBMCs or a T cell subset sorted from them (not recorded which). These receptor sequences come from a man aged 18 to 29 who had mild COVID-19 (a few samples of this study predate the infection). Cell type and time point are not known.

This clonotype was recorded a few times. This chain connects TRBV27 to TRBJ2-1; D is possibly TRBD2 (6 bases). Deletions cut 1 base from V and 6 bases from J, with 10 bases between. Germline V gene lookup returns CDR1 MNHEY and CDR2 SMNVEV (reference sequence). The CDR3 has 14 amino acids. CDR3 residues: CASSLWGVFNEQFF. The DNA for the CDR3 is TGTGCCAGCAGTTTATGGGGGGTGTTCAATGAGCAGTTCTTC.

The chain couples TRBV29-1 to TRBJ2-3; 7 bases map to TRBD1. V shed 4 bases and J 5 bases; nucleotides not matched to a gene: 6. CDR1 is SQVTM and CDR2 is ANQGSEA in the germline V gene. The CDR3 extends over 13 amino acids. CDR3 DNA: TGCAGCGTTGTAAAGGGGGCGGGAGATACGCAGTATTTT. Its translation is CSVVKGAGDTQYF.

The chain is built from TRBV12-3 or TRBV12-4 and TRBJ2-1, with a possible D match to TRBD2 (5 bases). The length of the CDR3 is 15 residues. V dropped 8 bases and J dropped 6 bases, with 20 bases sitting between them. The CDR3 region is CASQAIGRGANEQFF. As DNA, the CDR3 is TGTGCCAGCCAGGCCATTGGACGGGGAGCCAATGAGCAGTTCTTC.

The sample holds a few counts of this clonotype. The rearrangement links TRBV27 to TRBJ2-3, with TRBD1 matching 9 bases. Germline V gene sequence: CDR1 MNHEY, CDR2 SMNVEV (reference sequence). The V gene end was trimmed by 10 bases and the J gene end by 2 bases; junction bases not matched to a gene: 7. The CDR3 has 14 residues. CDR3 coding DNA: TGTGCCACTAGGACAGGGGCGAACACAGATACGCAGTATTTT. Its protein is CATRTGANTDTQYF.

The table lists this clonotype with many counts. The rearrangement links TRBV6-2 or TRBV6-3 to TRBJ1-1, with 8 bases aligning to TRBD1. The V gene's germline CDR1 is MNHEY and CDR2 SVGEGT. The junction had 0 bases not matched to a gene; V was cut back by 2 bases and J by 1 base. This CDR3 is built from 14 residues. The CDR3 nucleotides are TGTGCCAGCAGTTACGGGACAGGGAACACTGAAGCTTTCTTT. It is translated as CASSYGTGNTEAFF.